Below are 26 T cell receptor beta chains sequenced from a single sample in a study of cytomegalovirus exposure and HLA in healthy donors. It was with 60 Vbeta and 13 Jbeta primers that the PCR ran. Repertoires were generated with immunoSEQ multiplex PCR, while TCRdb's copy carries only in-frame clones and drops some. The table lists about 150,000 clones, about 73% of them singletons. The sample consisted of PBMCs. The receptors were sampled from a woman in her sixties or seventies in good health and CMV-seropositive.

As DNA, the CDR3 is TGTGCCAGCACCGTCGGAGCGGGAGGGACAGATACGCAGTATTTT. The encoded protein is CASTVGAGGTDTQYF. The chain carries TRBV7-9 and TRBJ2-3; TRBD2 matches at 10 bases. Per the germline V gene, CDR1 is SEHNR and CDR2 is FQNEAQ (reference sequence). This CDR3 comprises 15 residues. Losses at the gene ends were 7 bases for V and 3 bases for J; bases not matched to a gene: 7. The complete variable domain, with remaining parts taken from reference TRBV7-9 and TRBJ2-3, reads DTGVSQNPRHKITKRGQNVTFRCDPISEHNRLYWYRQTLGQGPEFLTYFQNEAQLEKSRLLSDRFSAERPKGSFSTLEIQRTEQGDSAMYLCASTVGAGGTDTQYFGPGTRLTVL.

This clone was seen only a few times. The chain uses TRBV4-2 and TRBJ1-2; D possibly corresponds to TRBD1 (5 bases). Trimming left V 1 base short and J 8 bases short, with 14 bases between. Germline V gene data show CDR1 as LGHNA and CDR2 as YNFKEQ. This CDR3 has 14 amino acids. The CDR3 loop reads CASSQAAGLGGYTF. The CDR3 coding sequence is TGTGCCAGCAGCCAAGCGGCGGGGCTAGGGGGCTACACCTTC.

This clone was observed a handful of times. V usage is TRBV2 and J usage is TRBJ2-1; a weak D match, TRBD2 (6 bases). Trimming cost V 6 bases and J 9 bases, with 12 bases left between them. The CDR3 runs 12 residues. CDR1 is SNHLY, CDR2 FYNNEI, per germline. This CDR3 reads CASSGGVGEQFF. In DNA form, the CDR3 reads TGTGCCAGCAGCGGGGGAGTCGGTGAGCAGTTCTTC.

In this sample, this clone turned up a few times. The chain joins TRBV11-2 to TRBJ2-2; D not resolved. Germline values: CDR1 SGHAT, CDR2 FQNNGV. V was shortened by 3 bases and J by 5 bases, with 10 bases between the two germline ends. The CDR3 has 14 amino acids. The CDR3 nucleotides read TGTGCCAGCAGCTTCACTCCAAGTACCGGGGAGCTGTTTTTT. Amino acids: CASSFTPSTGELFF.

The CDR3 DNA follows: TGTGCCAGCAGCTCGGGGGGGACTACTGAGCAGTTCTTC. Its translation is CASSSGGTTEQFF. The rearrangement links TRBV9 to TRBJ2-1; 8 bases align to TRBD2. The germline V gene has CDR1 SGDLS and CDR2 YYNGEE. CDR3 length: 13 amino acids. The V gene end was trimmed by 4 bases and the J gene end by 9 bases; junction bases not matched to a gene: 6.

Only one count was recorded for this clone. The rearrangement links TRBV5-8 to TRBJ1-3; D call uncertain. Trimming took 7 bases from V and 0 from J, leaving 11 bases between them. The CDR3 is 14 amino acids. The germline CDR1 and CDR2 sequences are SGHTS and YDEGEE. For the CDR3, the DNA is TGTGCCAGCCGCTGGCGGAGCTCTGGAAACACCATATATTTT. This translates into CASRWRSSGNTIYF.

The chain recombines TRBV7-9 with TRBJ1-1; 8 nucleotides line up with TRBD1. The CDR3 runs to 15 residues. Germline V CDR1 and CDR2: SEHNR, FQNEAQ (reference sequence). Trimming removed 3 bases from V and 1 base from J; junction bases left unmatched: 4. The DNA for the CDR3 is TGTGCCAGCAGCTTCGGGGGGACAGGGAACACTGAAGCTTTCTTT. Encoded protein: CASSFGGTGNTEAFF.

This chain's CDR3 is CASSGRRDTGELFF. In DNA, the CDR3 is TGTGCCAGCAGTGGAAGACGGGATACCGGGGAGCTGTTTTTT. V and J are TRBV6-1 and TRBJ2-2; maybe TRBD2 (5 bases). There are 14 residues in the CDR3. V was clipped by 4 bases and J by 5 bases, with 11 bases between them. Per germline, CDR1 MNHNS and CDR2 SASEGT.

This clone showed up just once. The chain links TRBV10-3 to TRBJ2-7; TRBD2 matches 8 bases. J gave up 9 bases and V 7 bases, and 20 bases lay outside the gene matches. Germline CDR1 is ENHRY and CDR2 is SYGVKD. This CDR3 has 16 residues. The DNA of the CDR3 is TGTGCCATCAAACGTTCACCGGCTAGCGGGTATACGGGGCAGTACTTC. Translated, it gives CAIKRSPASGYTGQYF.

This chain links TRBV7-9 with TRBJ2-7; tentatively, D is TRBD1 (6 bases). V was shortened by 0 bases and J by 2 bases, with 14 bases between the two germline ends. The germline gives CDR1 SEHNR, CDR2 FQNEAQ (reference sequence). This CDR3 spans 16 amino acids. In DNA, the CDR3 is TGTGCCAGCAGCTTAGCGCTTAGGGGGAGTCCCTACGAGCAGTACTTC. Residues: CASSLALRGSPYEQYF.

The count of this clone is one. The gene calls are TRBV27 and TRBJ1-2; D is unclear. Germline V gene data show CDR1 as MNHEY and CDR2 as SMNVEV (reference sequence). V was trimmed by 3 bases and J by 4 bases, leaving 9 bases between them. The length of the CDR3 is 13 residues. The CDR3 DNA reads TGTGCCAGCAGTTTTTCGGGTTTCTATGGCTACACCTTC. This encodes CASSFSGFYGYTF.

This chain connects TRBV5-1 to TRBJ2-7; 14 nucleotides match TRBD2. Trimming cost V 4 bases and J 4 bases; bases outside gene matches: 13. Germline values: CDR1 SGHRS, CDR2 YFSETQ. This CDR3 is 18 amino acids long. The CDR3 reads CASSIHGTSGSMWYEQYF. In nucleotides, the CDR3 is TGCGCCAGCAGCATCCATGGGACTAGCGGGAGCATGTGGTACGAGCAGTACTTC.

This clone has just one count. The CDR3 here is CATSREGSAYEQYF. In DNA, the CDR3 is TGTGCCACCAGCAGAGAAGGCAGCGCCTACGAGCAGTACTTC. The chain is built from TRBV15 and TRBJ2-7; no clear D gene. Trimming left V 0 bases short and J 2 bases short, with 8 bases between. The CDR3 is 14 amino acids. Per germline, CDR1 LNHNV and CDR2 YYDKDF (reference sequence).

The rearrangement joins TRBV5-1 to TRBJ1-5; 8 bases map to TRBD1. V dropped 4 bases and J dropped 3; count of bases not matched to a gene: 9. The CDR3 spans 16 residues. Germline V gene data show CDR1 as SGHRS and CDR2 as YFSETQ. CDR3: CASSPTGTGNNQPQHF. The CDR3 DNA reads as TGCGCCAGCAGCCCAACCGGGACAGGAAACAATCAGCCCCAGCATTTT.

This chain joins TRBV30 and TRBJ2-1; 14 bases line up with TRBD2. This CDR3 spans 18 amino acids. J was trimmed by 0 bases and V by 1 base; bases with no gene match: 5. CDR1 GTSNPN and CDR2 SVGIG come from the germline V gene (reference sequence). The CDR3 loop is CAWSGTSGRSSSYNEQFF. The CDR3 nucleotides read TGTGCCTGGAGTGGGACTAGCGGGAGGTCGAGCTCCTACAATGAGCAGTTCTTC. Full variable domain (missing parts from reference TRBV30 and TRBJ2-1): SQTIHQWPATLVQPVGSPLSLECTVEGTSNPNLYWYRQAAGRGLQLLFYSVGIGQISSEVPQNLSASRPQDRQFILSSKKLLLSDSGFYLCAWSGTSGRSSSYNEQFFGPGTRLTVL.

This clone was observed a handful of times. This chain links TRBV18 with TRBJ1-1, with D maybe TRBD1 (5 bases). The CDR3 covers 17 residues. Germline V CDR1 and CDR2: KGHSH, LQKENI. V was cut by 0 bases and J by 1 base, with 15 bases left in between. CDR3 in amino acids: CASSPPIRLQGNTEAFF. The CDR3 bases are TGTGCCAGCTCACCACCTATCCGACTTCAGGGGAACACTGAAGCTTTCTTT.

The V call is TRBV4-1, the J call TRBJ1-2; D is uncertain. The germline V and J ends were trimmed by 0 bases and 4 bases, with 12 bases remaining between them. CDR3 length equals 15 residues. Germline lookup yields CDR1 MGHRA and CDR2 YSYEKL. The CDR3: CASSQDPGVGYGYTF. CDR3 nucleotides: TGCGCCAGCAGCCAAGATCCCGGGGTAGGCTATGGCTACACCTTC.

The chain has TRBV28 and TRBJ2-3; 14 nucleotides line up with TRBD2. The V gene end was trimmed by 10 bases and the J gene end by 1 base; junction bases not matched to a gene: 4. This CDR3 comprises 15 residues. The germline V gene encodes CDR1 MDHEN and CDR2 SYDVKM. The CDR3 region has the DNA TGTGCCATCAGGGGACTAGCGGGAGGCACAGATACGCAGTATTTT. Translation: CAIRGLAGGTDTQYF.

The chain's CDR3 is CASSMRRSTDTQYF. The CDR3 DNA reads TGTGCCAGTAGTATGCGGAGAAGCACAGATACGCAGTATTTT. The chain employs TRBV19 and TRBJ2-3; D ambiguous. V gave up 3 bases and J gave up 0 bases, with 7 bases separating them. The CDR3 contains 14 residues. Per germline, CDR1 LNHDA and CDR2 SQIVND (reference sequence).

This clone turned up a few times. CDR3 coding DNA: TGTGCCAGCAGCTTACTTAGCGGGAGTAGGTACGAGCAGTACTTC. Its translation: CASSLLSGSRYEQYF. This chain links TRBV5-6 with TRBJ2-7; TRBD2 matches at 9 bases. Germline CDR1 and CDR2: SGHDT and YYEEEE. V was pared by 2 bases and J by 4 bases, with 7 bases of the junction left unmatched. The CDR3 spans 15 residues.

The chain has TRBV5-6 and TRBJ1-6; 7 positions agree with TRBD1. The CDR3 runs to 15 residues. Germline V CDR1 and CDR2: SGHDT, YYEEEE. V shed 3 bases and J 7 bases; nucleotides not matched to a gene: 7. Here the CDR3 reads CASSSISTGNSPLHF. CDR3 in DNA: TGTGCCAGCAGCTCCATCTCGACAGGGAATTCACCCCTCCACTTT.

This rearrangement joins TRBV28 to TRBJ1-2, with TRBD1 matching 9 bases. Trimming took 4 bases from V and 8 from J; bases not matched to a gene: 8. From germline, CDR1 is MDHEN and CDR2 SYDVKM. The CDR3 runs 14 residues. In DNA, the CDR3 is TGTGCCAGCAGTTCCGGACAGGGGATATGGGGCTACACCTTC. Residues: CASSSGQGIWGYTF.

The rearrangement links TRBV19 to TRBJ2-2; 8 nucleotides match TRBD2. CDR3 length: 13 amino acids. The trim removed 10 bases at V and 5 bases at J, leaving 6 bases unmatched. Germline V gene lookup returns CDR1 LNHDA and CDR2 SQIVND (reference sequence). The CDR3 DNA reads as TGTGCCACTTATAGCGGGAATACCGGGGAGCTGTTTTTT. Amino acid sequence: CATYSGNTGELFF.

J is TRBJ1-1 and V is TRBV5-1, with a weak D call TRBD1 (5 bases). V was shortened by 3 bases and J by 2 bases, with 14 bases between the two germline ends. The CDR3 is made up of 15 amino acids. The germline CDR1 and CDR2 sequences are SGHRS and YFSETQ. This CDR3 is CASSWGTSSNTEAFF. The CDR3 nucleotides are TGCGCCAGCAGCTGGGGGACTTCCAGCAACACTGAAGCTTTCTTT.

The rearrangement links TRBV5-6 to TRBJ1-6; TRBD1 matches 11 bases. The CDR3 runs 18 residues. The V and J ends lost 1 base and 8 bases, in that order; junction bases with no gene match: 11. Germline assignment: CDR1 SGHDT and CDR2 YYEEEE. This chain's CDR3 is CASSLINRPGQGDSPLHF. CDR3 coding DNA: TGTGCCAGCAGCTTGATTAATAGGCCGGGACAGGGGGATTCACCCCTCCACTTT.

The J gene is TRBJ1-2, the V gene TRBV5-1; 9 nucleotides match TRBD1. The CDR3 is 15 amino acids. Germline V CDR1 and CDR2: SGHRS, YFSETQ. V dropped 3 bases and J dropped 4; count of bases not matched to a gene: 7. This CDR3 reads CASSSTGGSGYGYTF. The CDR3 DNA sequence: TGCGCCAGCAGCTCGACAGGGGGTAGCGGCTATGGCTACACCTTC.